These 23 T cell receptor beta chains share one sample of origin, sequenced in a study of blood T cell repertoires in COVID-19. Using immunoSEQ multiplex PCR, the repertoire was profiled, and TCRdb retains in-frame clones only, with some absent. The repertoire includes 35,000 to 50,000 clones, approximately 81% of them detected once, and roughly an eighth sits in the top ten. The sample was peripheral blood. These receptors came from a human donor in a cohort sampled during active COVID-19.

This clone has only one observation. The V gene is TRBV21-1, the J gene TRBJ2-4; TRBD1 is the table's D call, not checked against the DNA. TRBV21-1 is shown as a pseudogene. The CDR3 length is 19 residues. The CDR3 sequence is CASSIKKKGETGVKNIQYF. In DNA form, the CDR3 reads TGTGCCAGCAGCATAAAAAAAAAGGGGGAAACAGGGGTCAAAAACATTCAGTACTTC.

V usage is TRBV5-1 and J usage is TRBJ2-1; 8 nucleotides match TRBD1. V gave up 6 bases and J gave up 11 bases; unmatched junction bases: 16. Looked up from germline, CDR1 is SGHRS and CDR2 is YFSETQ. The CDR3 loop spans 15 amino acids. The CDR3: CASIPGADRVAQQFF. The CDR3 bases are TGCGCCAGCATCCCCGGGGCGGACAGGGTAGCGCAGCAGTTCTTC.

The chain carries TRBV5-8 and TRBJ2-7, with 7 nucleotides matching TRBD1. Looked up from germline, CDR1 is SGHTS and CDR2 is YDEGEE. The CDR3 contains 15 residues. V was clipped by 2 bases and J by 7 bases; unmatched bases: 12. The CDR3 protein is CASSLNRGYPSEQYF. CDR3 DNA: TGTGCCAGCAGCTTAAACAGGGGCTACCCTAGTGAGCAGTACTTC.

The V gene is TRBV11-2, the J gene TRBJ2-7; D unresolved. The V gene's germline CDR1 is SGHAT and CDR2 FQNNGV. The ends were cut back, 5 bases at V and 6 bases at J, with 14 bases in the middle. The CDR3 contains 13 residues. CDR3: CASSPTRVGEQYF. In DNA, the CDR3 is TGTGCCAGCAGCCCCACCCGGGTAGGCGAGCAGTACTTC.

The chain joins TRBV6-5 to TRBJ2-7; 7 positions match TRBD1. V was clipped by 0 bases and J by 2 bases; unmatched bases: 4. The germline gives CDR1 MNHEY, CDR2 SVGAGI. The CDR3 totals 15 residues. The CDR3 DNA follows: TGTGCCAGCAGTTACTCAGGGGGCCCTACCTACGAGCAGTACTTC. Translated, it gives CASSYSGGPTYEQYF.

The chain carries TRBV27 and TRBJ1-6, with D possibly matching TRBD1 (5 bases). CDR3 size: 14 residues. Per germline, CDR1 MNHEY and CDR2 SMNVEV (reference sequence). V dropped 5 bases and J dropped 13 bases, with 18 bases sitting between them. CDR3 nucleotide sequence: TGTGCCAGCAGTCTGGACATGGGGGGTTTCCCCCTCCACTTT. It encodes CASSLDMGGFPLHF.

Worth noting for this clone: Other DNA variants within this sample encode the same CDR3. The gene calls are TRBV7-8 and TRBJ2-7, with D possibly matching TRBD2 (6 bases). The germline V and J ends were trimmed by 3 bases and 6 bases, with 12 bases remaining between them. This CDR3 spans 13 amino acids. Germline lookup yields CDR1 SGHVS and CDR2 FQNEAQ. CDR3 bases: TGTGCCAGCAGCTTGTCAGGAGGGGTCGAGCAGTACTTC. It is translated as CASSLSGGVEQYF.

The CDR3 region is CASSSDRADELQHF. The CDR3 nucleotides are TGTGCCAGCAGTTCGGACAGAGCAGACGAGCTCCAGCATTTT. J is TRBJ1-5 and V is TRBV2, with a weak D call TRBD1 (6 bases). This CDR3 has 14 residues. Germline V gives CDR1 SNHLY, CDR2 FYNNEI. The V end lost 5 bases, the J end lost 12 bases, and 20 bases lay between the germline ends.

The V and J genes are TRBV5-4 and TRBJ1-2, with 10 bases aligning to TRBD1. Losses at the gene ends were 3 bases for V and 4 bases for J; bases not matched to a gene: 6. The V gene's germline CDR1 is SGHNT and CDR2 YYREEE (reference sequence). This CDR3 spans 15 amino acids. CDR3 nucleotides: TGTGCCAGCAGCTCTAGACAGGGGGCGGGCTATGGCTACACCTTC. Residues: CASSSRQGAGYGYTF. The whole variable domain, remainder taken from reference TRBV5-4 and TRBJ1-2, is ETGVTQSPTHLIKTRGQQVTLRCSSQSGHNTVSWYQQALGQGPQFIFQYYREEENGRGNFPPRFSGLQFPNYSSELNVNALELDDSALYLCASSSRQGAGYGYTFGSGTRLTVV.

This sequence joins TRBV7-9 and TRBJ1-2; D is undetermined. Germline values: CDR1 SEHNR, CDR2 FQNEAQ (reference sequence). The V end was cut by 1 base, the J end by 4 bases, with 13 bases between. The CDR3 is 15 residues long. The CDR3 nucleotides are TGTGCCAGCAGCTTAGAATCCAGGATACCCTATGGCTACACCTTC. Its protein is CASSLESRIPYGYTF.

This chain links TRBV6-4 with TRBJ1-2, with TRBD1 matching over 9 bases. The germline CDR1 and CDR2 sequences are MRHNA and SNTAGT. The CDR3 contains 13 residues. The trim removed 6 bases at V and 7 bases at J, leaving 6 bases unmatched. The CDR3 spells CASSATGGGGYTF. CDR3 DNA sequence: TGTGCCAGCAGCGCAACAGGGGGCGGTGGCTACACCTTC.

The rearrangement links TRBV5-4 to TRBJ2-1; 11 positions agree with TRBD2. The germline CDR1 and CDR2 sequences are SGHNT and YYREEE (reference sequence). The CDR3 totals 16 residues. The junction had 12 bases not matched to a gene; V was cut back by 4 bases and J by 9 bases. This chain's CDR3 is CASSQIAGGGPGEQFF. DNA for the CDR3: TGTGCCAGCAGCCAAATAGCGGGGGGGGGCCCGGGTGAGCAGTTCTTC.

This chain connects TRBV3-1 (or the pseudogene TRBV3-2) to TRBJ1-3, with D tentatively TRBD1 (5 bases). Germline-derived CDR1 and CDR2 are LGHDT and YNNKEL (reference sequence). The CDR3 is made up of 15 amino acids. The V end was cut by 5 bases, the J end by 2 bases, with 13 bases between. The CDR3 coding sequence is TGTGCCAGCAGCTCAACTGGGGGGGCTGGAAACACCATATATTTT. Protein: CASSSTGGAGNTIYF.

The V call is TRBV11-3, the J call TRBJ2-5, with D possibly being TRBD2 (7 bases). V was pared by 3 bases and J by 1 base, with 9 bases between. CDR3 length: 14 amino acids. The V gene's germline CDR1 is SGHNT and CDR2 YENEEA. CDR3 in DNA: TGTGCCAGCAGCTTTGGGGGGGCCCAAGAGACCCAGTACTTC. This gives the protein CASSFGGAQETQYF.

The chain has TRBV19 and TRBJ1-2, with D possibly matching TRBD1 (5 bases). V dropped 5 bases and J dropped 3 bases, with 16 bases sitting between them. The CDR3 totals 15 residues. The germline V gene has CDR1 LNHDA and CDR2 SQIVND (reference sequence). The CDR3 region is CASSRGLDRDYGYTF. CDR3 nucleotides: TGTGCCAGTAGTCGAGGACTAGACAGAGACTATGGCTACACCTTC.

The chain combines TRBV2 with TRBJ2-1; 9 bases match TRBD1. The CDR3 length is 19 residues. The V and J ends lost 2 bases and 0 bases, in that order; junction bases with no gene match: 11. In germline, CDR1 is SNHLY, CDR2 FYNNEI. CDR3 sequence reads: CASSESRDRDWGSYNEQFF. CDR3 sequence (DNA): TGTGCCAGCAGTGAATCCCGGGACAGGGATTGGGGCTCCTACAATGAGCAGTTCTTC.

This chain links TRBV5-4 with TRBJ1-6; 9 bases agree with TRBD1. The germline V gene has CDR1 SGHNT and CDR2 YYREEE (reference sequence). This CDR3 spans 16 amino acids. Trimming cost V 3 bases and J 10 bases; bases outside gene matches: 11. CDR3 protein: CASSWRTGTGNSPLHF. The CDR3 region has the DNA TGTGCCAGCAGCTGGAGGACCGGGACAGGGAACTCACCCCTCCACTTT. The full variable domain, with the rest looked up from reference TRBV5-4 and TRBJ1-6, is ETGVTQSPTHLIKTRGQQVTLRCSSQSGHNTVSWYQQALGQGPQFIFQYYREEENGRGNFPPRFSGLQFPNYSSELNVNALELDDSALYLCASSWRTGTGNSPLHFGNGTRLTVT.

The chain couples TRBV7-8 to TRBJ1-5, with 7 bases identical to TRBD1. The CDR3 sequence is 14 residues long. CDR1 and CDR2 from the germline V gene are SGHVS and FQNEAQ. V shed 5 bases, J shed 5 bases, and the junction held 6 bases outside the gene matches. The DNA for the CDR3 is TGTGCCAGCAGCCCGGGACAGCGCCATCAGCCCCAGCATTTT. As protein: CASSPGQRHQPQHF.

CDR3 amino acids: CASSPGRANTEAFF. The CDR3 nucleotides are TGCGCCAGCAGCCCTGGGAGGGCGAACACTGAAGCTTTCTTT. The rearrangement links TRBV5-1 to TRBJ1-1; D is uncertain. V lost 4 bases and J lost 1, with 11 bases in between. This CDR3 is 14 amino acids long. Germline V gene lookup returns CDR1 SGHRS and CDR2 YFSETQ.

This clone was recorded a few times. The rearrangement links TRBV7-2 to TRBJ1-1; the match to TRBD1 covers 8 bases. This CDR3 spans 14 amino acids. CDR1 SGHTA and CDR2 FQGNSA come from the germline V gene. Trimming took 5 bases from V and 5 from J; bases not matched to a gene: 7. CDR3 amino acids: CASSIDRGWTEAFF. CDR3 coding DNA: TGTGCCAGCAGCATCGACAGGGGATGGACTGAAGCTTTCTTT.

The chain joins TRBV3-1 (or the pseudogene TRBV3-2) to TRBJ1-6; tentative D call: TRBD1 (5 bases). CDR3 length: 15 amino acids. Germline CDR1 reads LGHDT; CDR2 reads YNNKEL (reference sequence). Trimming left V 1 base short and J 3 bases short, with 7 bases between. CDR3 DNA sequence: TGTGCCAGCAGCCAAGTCACAGGCTATAATTCACCCCTCCACTTT. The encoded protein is CASSQVTGYNSPLHF.

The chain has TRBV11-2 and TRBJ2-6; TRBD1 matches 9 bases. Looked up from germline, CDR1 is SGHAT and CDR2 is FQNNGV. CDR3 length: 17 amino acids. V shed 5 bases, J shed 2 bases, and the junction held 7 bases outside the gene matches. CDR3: CASSTRRDRAGANVLTF. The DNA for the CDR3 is TGTGCCAGCAGCACACGCCGGGACAGGGCTGGGGCCAACGTCCTGACTTTC.

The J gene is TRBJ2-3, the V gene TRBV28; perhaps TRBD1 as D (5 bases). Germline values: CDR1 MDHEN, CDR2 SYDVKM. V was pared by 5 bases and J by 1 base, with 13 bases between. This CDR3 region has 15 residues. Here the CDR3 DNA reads TGTGCCAGCAGTCAAGACAGTCGGGGCACAGATACGCAGTATTTT. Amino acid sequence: CASSQDSRGTDTQYF.